The 14 T cell receptor beta chains below all came from one sample that was sequenced in a study of T cell clonality in common variable immunodeficiency. Findings of the study overall: Reportedly, TCR beta sequences from common variable immunodeficiency showed fewer deletions and N-nucleotide insertions.

Sequencing was performed with immunoSEQ multiplex PCR; in TCRdb, only in-frame clones are kept and a portion is missing. Altogether more than 20,000 clones were found in the sample, and no singletons occur. Their antigens are not known. Source material: peripheral blood mononuclear cells. These receptors all come from a human donor with common variable immunodeficiency.

There are a few counts of this clone. The read falls 3 residues short of the CDR3 end, and the missing part is taken from the germline J gene. The J gene is TRBJ2-7, the V gene TRBV2; 14 nucleotides agree with TRBD2. V lost 4 bases, J lost 4 bases, and 6 bases stayed unmatched. CDR3 length equals 16 residues. In germline, CDR1 is SNHLY, CDR2 FYNNEI. CDR3 in amino acids: CASSAGLAGVVYEQYF. Partial CDR3 DNA: TGTGCCAGCAGTGCGGGACTAGCGGGAGTTGTATACGAG.

This clone was picked up many times. The observed sequence ends 3 residues before the CDR3 terminus, with the missing tail filled in from the germline J gene. This chain uses TRBV4-1 with TRBJ2-2; TRBD2 matches 10 bases. The CDR3 loop spans 15 amino acids. J gave up 9 bases and V 4 bases, and 8 bases lay outside the gene matches. Germline V gene lookup returns CDR1 MGHRA and CDR2 YSYEKL. The CDR3 bases that were read are TGCGCCAGCAGCCGAGGGAGCGGGGGGGCCCGGGAG. It is translated as CASSRGSGGARE. The full CDR3 is CASSRGSGGARELFF.

This clone was detected only a few times. The CDR3 goes on 3 residues after the read ends, and that part is filled in from the germline J gene. V is TRBV7-8 and J is TRBJ2-1; 10 bases match TRBD1. Trimming removed 5 bases from V and 8 bases from J; junction bases left unmatched: 9. From germline, CDR1 is SGHVS and CDR2 FQNEAQ. CDR3 length equals 15 residues. CDR3 DNA, as far as it was read: TGTGCCAGCAGCCCAGACAGGGGGCGCTTCGATGAG. It encodes CASSPDRGRFDE. In full, the CDR3 is CASSPDRGRFDEQFF.

This clone was detected many times. The covered CDR3 bases are TGTGCCAGCAGTGGAAGGGGAAGTCTCCTGGATACG. This translates into CASSGRGSLLDT. The whole CDR3 region reads CASSGRGSLLDTQYF. J is TRBJ2-3 and V is TRBV2, with D perhaps TRBD1 (5 bases). The read ends 3 residues early relative to the CDR3; the germline J gene fills the gap. The CDR3 is 15 residues long. CDR1 is SNHLY, CDR2 FYNNEI, per germline. The V gene lost 4 bases and the J gene lost 6 bases, with 17 bases spanning the gap.

This clone was recorded at least ten times. Sequencing ends 3 residues short of the CDR3 end; the germline J gene provides the rest. The rearrangement links TRBV7-9 to TRBJ2-3; 10 bases match TRBD2. The CDR3 length is 15 residues. The V gene end was trimmed by 5 bases and the J gene end by 6 bases; junction bases not matched to a gene: 8. Germline CDR1 and CDR2: SEHNR and FQNEAQ (reference sequence). CDR3 residues: CASSAAGGPADTQYF. CDR3 bases read: TGTGCCAGCAGCGCAGCGGGGGGGCCCGCGGATACG.

Comment on this clone: Read data end 3 residues before the CDR3 end; the end is taken from the germline J gene. This chain joins TRBV5-1 and TRBJ2-1; 11 bases agree with TRBD2. This CDR3 region has 14 residues. Germline values: CDR1 SGHRS, CDR2 YFSETQ. Trimming took 4 bases from V and 6 from J; bases not matched to a gene: 3. The sequenced part of the CDR3 DNA is TGCGCCAGCAGCCGCGGACTAGCGGGCAATGAG. It is translated as CASSRGLAGNE. The CDR3 reads in full as CASSRGLAGNEQFF. Using reference TRBV5-1 and TRBJ2-1 for the parts outside the CDR3, the full variable domain is KAGVTQTPRYLIKTRGQQVTLSCSPISGHRSVSWYQQTPGQGLQFLFEYFSETQRNKGNFPGRFSGRQFSNSRSEMNVSTLELGDSALYLCASSRGLAGNEQFFGPGTRLTVL.

This clone has at least ten counts. Read data end 3 residues before the CDR3 end; the end is taken from the germline J gene. The same CDR3 also results from other DNA sequences found in this sample. The V and J genes are TRBV6-2 or TRBV6-3 and TRBJ1-2, with D tentatively TRBD1 (5 bases). This CDR3 has 14 amino acids. Germline CDR1 MNHEY, CDR2 SVGEGT. The CDR3 here is CASSYSGVPTLYTF. Incomplete CDR3 DNA: TGTGCCAGCAGTTACTCAGGGGTACCTACTCTC.

With respect to this clone: With the read ending 3 residues before the CDR3 end, the germline J gene is used to fill in that end. This sequence joins TRBV20-1 and TRBJ2-7; D not resolved. The V and J ends lost 6 bases and 1 base respectively, with 13 bases between them. The CDR3 loop spans 13 amino acids. Germline-derived CDR1 and CDR2 are DFQATT and SNEGSKA (reference sequence). The covered CDR3 bases are TGCAGTGCACGCTCAGCGCCGTCCTACGAG. Translation: CSARSAPSYE. The whole CDR3 is CSARSAPSYEQYF.

This clone was detected ten times or more. The read falls 3 residues short of the CDR3 end, and the missing part is taken from the germline J gene. The chain combines TRBV30 with TRBJ2-2; tentatively, D is TRBD1 (6 bases). Germline lookup yields CDR1 GTSNPN and CDR2 SVGIG (reference sequence). There are 14 residues in the CDR3. V lost 0 bases and J 6 bases, leaving 11 bases between the germline ends. The CDR3 DNA, read in part, is TGTGCCTGGAGTGTCCTTTCAGGGGCCGGGGAG. Protein: CAWSVLSGAGE. The entire CDR3 protein is CAWSVLSGAGELFF.

For this clone: At one boundary the junction diverges from the germline segment, which might be a read error. The read falls 3 residues short of the CDR3 end, and the missing part is taken from the germline J gene. This sequence joins TRBV18 and TRBJ2-2; D unresolved. CDR1 is KGHSH and CDR2 is LQKENI in the germline V gene. This CDR3 region has 15 residues. The CDR3 reads CASPPPATNTGELFF. CDR3 DNA, as far as it was read: TGTGCCAGCCCACCCCCTGCCACTAACACCGGGGAG. Full variable domain (rest looked up from reference TRBV18 and TRBJ2-2): NAGVMQNPRHLVRRRGQEARLRCSPMKGHSHVYWYRQLPEEGLKFMVYLQKENIIDESGMPKERFSAEFPKEGPSILRIQQVVRGDSAAYFCASPPPATNTGELFFGEGSRLTVL.

This clone appeared many times. The DNA ends 3 residues before the CDR3 does, and the rest of the CDR3 is filled in from the germline J gene. This chain uses TRBV5-6 with TRBJ1-4; D may be TRBD1 (6 bases). Trimming removed 4 bases from V and 8 bases from J, with 15 bases in between. This CDR3 comprises 14 residues. Per the germline V gene, CDR1 is SGHDT and CDR2 is YYEEEE. The CDR3 spells CASSLRGAGEKLFF. Incomplete CDR3 DNA: TGTGCCAGCAGCCTTCGGGGGGCTGGCGAAAAA.

This clone was detected many times. Read sequence stops 3 residues before the CDR3 end, and the germline J gene provides the missing end. The rearrangement uses TRBV5-1 and TRBJ2-1, with TRBD1 matching over 9 bases. The V and J ends lost 0 bases and 2 bases, in that order; junction bases with no gene match: 21. Germline-derived CDR1 and CDR2 are SGHRS and YFSETQ. This CDR3 is 22 amino acids long. The sequenced part of the CDR3 DNA is TGCGCCAGCAGCTTGGATATTAGTACGAACAGACAGGGGGGAATGCCCTACAATGAG. It codes for CASSLDISTNRQGGMPYNE. The CDR3 reads in full as CASSLDISTNRQGGMPYNEQFF.

There are many counts of this clone. The read ends 3 residues early relative to the CDR3; the germline J gene fills the gap. The chain joins TRBV7-3 to TRBJ1-3; D call uncertain. The CDR3 runs to 14 residues. Between the trimmed V and J ends, which lost 5 bases and 0 bases, there was a span of 8 bases. The germline V gene encodes CDR1 SGHTA and CDR2 FQGTGA. The CDR3 DNA, read in part, is TGTGCCAGCAGCCCATCGGTCTCTGGAAACACC. As protein: CASSPSVSGNT. In full, the CDR3 reads CASSPSVSGNTIYF.

The sample holds a few counts of this clone. Sequencing ends 3 residues short of the CDR3 end; the germline J gene provides the rest. V usage is TRBV7-9 and J usage is TRBJ2-3; D unresolved. CDR1 SEHNR and CDR2 FQNEAQ come from the germline V gene (reference sequence). V lost 2 bases and J 2 bases, leaving 2 bases between the germline ends. The CDR3 has 12 amino acids. CDR3 amino acids: CASSLYTDTQYF. The CDR3 bases that were read are TGTGCCAGCAGCTTATACACAGATACG.